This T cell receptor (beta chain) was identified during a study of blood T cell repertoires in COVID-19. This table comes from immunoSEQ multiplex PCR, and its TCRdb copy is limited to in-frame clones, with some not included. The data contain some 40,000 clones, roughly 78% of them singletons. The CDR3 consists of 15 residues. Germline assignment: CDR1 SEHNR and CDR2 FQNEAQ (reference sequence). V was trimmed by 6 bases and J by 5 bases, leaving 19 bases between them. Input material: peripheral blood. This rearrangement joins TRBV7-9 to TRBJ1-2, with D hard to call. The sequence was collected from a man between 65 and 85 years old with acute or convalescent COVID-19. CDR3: CASRNSELTGYGYTF. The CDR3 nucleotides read TGTGCCAGCAGAAACAGCGAACTTACGGGGTATGGCTACACCTTC.